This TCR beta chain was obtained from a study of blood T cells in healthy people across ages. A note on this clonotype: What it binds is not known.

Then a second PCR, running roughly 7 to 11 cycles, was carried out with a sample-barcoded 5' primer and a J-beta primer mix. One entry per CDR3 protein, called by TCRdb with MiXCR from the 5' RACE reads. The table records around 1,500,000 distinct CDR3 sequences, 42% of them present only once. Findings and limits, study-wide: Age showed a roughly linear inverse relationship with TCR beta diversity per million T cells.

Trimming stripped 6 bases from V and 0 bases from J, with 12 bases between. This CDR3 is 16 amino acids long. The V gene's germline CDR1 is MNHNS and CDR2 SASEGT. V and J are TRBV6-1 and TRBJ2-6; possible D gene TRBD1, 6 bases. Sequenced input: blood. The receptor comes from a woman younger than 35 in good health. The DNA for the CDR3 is TGTGCCAGCAGCCCCGACAGGTACTCTGGGGCCAACGTCCTGACTTTC. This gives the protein CASSPDRYSGANVLTF.